This T cell receptor (beta chain) came from a study of beta chain features in type 1 diabetes (dated by TCRdb to the late 2010s). Study-wide context: Mean age, gender distribution, total cell number and subset yield were not different between patients and healthy donors. A total of some 110 million sorted cells were examined across all samples, and the number of cells per subset was strongly correlated with RNA yield. In the study, TCRB repertoires of sorted circulating CD4+ T cell subsets from recently diagnosed type 1 diabetes patients were compared with those of matched healthy donors. Regulatory and stem cell-like memory subsets were obtained from only 8 patients and roughly 8 healthy donors, while naive and central memory subsets were obtained from all 30 or so donors. General conclusions and limits of the study: PCR may preferentially amplify shorter templates, but because patient and control samples were amplified and corrected together, any resulting skew would affect both groups equally. Naive, central memory and regulatory TCRB repertoires appeared to be more alike among patients than among healthy donors. Because cDNA was sequenced instead of genomic DNA, highly expressing activated cells could be over-represented, though the groups showed no difference in activation or CD3 levels. Because small numbers of individuals were included in the HLA sub-analyses, any influence of HLA type on TCRB rearrangement was left unresolved. A moderate but significant shortening of TCRB CDR3 length was observed in type 1 diabetes patients in all four CD4+ subsets. Patients with type 1 diabetes made fewer insertions and deleted more nucleotides at VDJ recombination sites, implying thymic rearrangement abnormalities.

V is shortened by 5 bases, J by 4 bases, and the region joining them spans 9 bases. Measured from the cysteine to the phenylalanine, the CDR3 is 13 residues long. Here the CDR3 DNA is all that survives: 39 bases in frame from base 1. CDR1 and CDR2 (SGHTA, FQGNSA) derive from the germline V gene. In its sample, this clone was seen a few times. This clone's antigen is unknown. The input lacks base qualities; no much larger clone sits a single base away. The entire isolated RNA was reverse transcribed using the High Capacity cDNA Reverse Transcription Kit, and thus expressed TCRB transcripts were sequenced. Deep immunoSEQ sequencing was applied to naive, central memory and regulatory T cell samples, giving an average of roughly 3.5 million total reads per sample. After sorted cells were lysed in RLT buffer, RNA was extracted with DNase-treated RNeasy Micro or Mini kits, with the choice depending on cell number. To prevent cross-contamination, each cell subset was processed individually, whereas patient and healthy donor samples were processed jointly. The immunoSEQ multiplex PCR was used to amplify TCRB sequences from cDNA, generating 87-bp fragments that spanned the CDR3 region. Sequencing of the amplicons was performed on the Illumina HiSeq platform. From the authors' description of their analysis: Synthetic template baselines were used to correct PCR bias computationally, reads within Hamming distance 2 were collapsed together, and singletons that could not be merged were discarded. Reads were aligned against IMGT so that V, D and J genes, CDR3 length and insertions or deletions at six rearrangement sites could be assigned. Within each subset, clonotype counts were normalized to sorted cell number, and only after that were true diversity and Gini coefficients computed with the tcR R package. The overlap coefficient, calculated on TCRB nucleotide sequences, was used to quantify repertoire sharing. Out-of-frame TCRB sequences from naive cells were analyzed as a proxy for the pre-selection repertoire. TCRdb holds this immuneACCESS table with in-frame rearrangements only. Some clones are missing; in checked studies, unresolved V genes explain under half, and the rest has no known cause. D and trimming were read from the DNA, whereas the V and J calls and clone size are those reported in that table. The sample table holds under 550,000 clones, of which around 10% were seen once. The ten largest clones capture over 0.035% of the sample.

From each donor, a single peripheral blood sample of approximately 120 mL on average was drawn into heparinised tubes. A BD FACSAria II and a panel including CD45RO, CCR7, CD25, CD127, CD95 and CD27 were used to sort naive, central memory, regulatory and stem cell-like memory CD4+ T cells. Every sorted population had a purity above 95%. PBMCs were separated immediately by Lymphoprep density gradient centrifugation and were stained directly, without being cultured. So that batch effects would be minimized, each experiment stained and sorted samples in pairs, pairing one healthy donor with one patient.

This TCR was sampled from a woman between 18 and 29 years old in good health. Sample: naive CD4+ T cells from blood. This sample's cell subset or site label indicates: true naive CD4+ T cells. The chain uses TRBV7-2 and TRBJ2-1; a tentative D call is TRBD2 (6 bases match). The DNA reads as follows: TGTGCCAGCAGCGCGGGACCGTACAATGAGCAGTTCTTC. Its coded protein is CASSAGPYNEQFF.